Listed here are 20 T cell receptor beta chains from one sample, sequenced in a study of cytomegalovirus exposure and HLA in healthy donors (dated by TCRdb to between 2016 and 2019). Libraries came from the immunoSEQ multiplex PCR assay. A mixture of 60 forward primers for TCR Vbeta segments and 13 reverse primers for TCR Jbeta segments was used in the multiplex PCR. TCRdb obtained this table from immuneACCESS and retained in-frame rearrangements with V and J assigned. These tables miss some clones; where compared with another copy, unresolved V genes account for less than half of the shortfall, and the remainder is unexplained. The sample records 130,000 or so clones, roughly 80% of which are singletons. The ten largest clonotypes hold 3% to 3.5% of the sample. Sequenced: PBMCs. These receptors came from a man between 35 and 55 years old in good health and CMV-seronegative.

This chain links TRBV4-3 with TRBJ1-1; no reliable D call. Trimming pared 1 base from V and 3 bases from J, leaving 6 bases between. Germline CDR1 reads LGHNA; CDR2 reads YSLEER. This CDR3 contains 13 residues. The CDR3 nucleotides read TGCGCCAGCAGCCAAGCGGTGGACACTGAAGCTTTCTTT. Protein sequence: CASSQAVDTEAFF.

The chain uses TRBV10-3 and TRBJ2-1; D might be TRBD2 (5 bases). V was shortened by 3 bases and J by 9 bases, with 15 bases between the two germline ends. Germline V lookup: CDR1 ENHRY, CDR2 SYGVKD. The CDR3 length is 14 residues. CDR3 nucleotides: TGTGCCATCAGTGACACGCACCCTGGAGGTGAGCAGTTCTTC. This translates into CAISDTHPGGEQFF.

The chain employs TRBV19 and TRBJ2-7, with TRBD1 as a possible D gene (6 bases). This CDR3 has 14 residues. The germline gives CDR1 LNHDA, CDR2 SQIVND (reference sequence). Trimming left V 4 bases short and J 4 bases short, with 14 bases between. The CDR3 coding sequence is TGTGCCAGTAGTAACACAGGGTACGAGTACGAGCAGTACTTC. This translates into CASSNTGYEYEQYF.

This rearrangement joins TRBV13 to TRBJ2-5; perhaps TRBD2 as D (6 bases). CDR1 and CDR2 (germline): PRHDT, FYEKMQ (reference sequence). V shed 8 bases and J shed 3 bases, with 22 bases lying between them. The CDR3 is 16 amino acids. The CDR3: CASRPPGRPAKETQYF. CDR3 nucleotides: TGTGCCAGCCGGCCCCCCGGGAGACCGGCGAAAGAGACCCAGTACTTC.

This clone is a singleton in its sample. The J gene is TRBJ2-5, the V gene TRBV19; possibly TRBD1 for D (6 bases). Trimming removed 6 bases from V and 2 bases from J, with 10 bases in between. The CDR3 consists of 13 residues. CDR1 is LNHDA, CDR2 SQIVND, per germline (reference sequence). CDR3 nucleotide sequence: TGTGCCAGTAGGCAGGGGCTACAAGAGACCCAGTACTTC. As protein: CASRQGLQETQYF.

The sample holds one count of this clone. The J gene is TRBJ1-4, the V gene TRBV28; 8 bases are a match to TRBD1. Losses at the gene ends were 6 bases for V and 6 bases for J; bases not matched to a gene: 6. This CDR3 region has 14 residues. Germline V gene data show CDR1 as MDHEN and CDR2 as SYDVKM. This CDR3 reads CASSLTGADEKLFF. CDR3 in DNA: TGTGCCAGCAGCTTGACAGGGGCCGATGAAAAACTGTTTTTT.

The V and J genes are TRBV6-6 and TRBJ1-2; D not resolved. This CDR3 spans 13 amino acids. Per the germline V gene, CDR1 is MNHNY and CDR2 is SVGAGI (reference sequence). Trimming removed 7 bases at V and 2 bases at J, with 11 bases between. The CDR3 nucleotides are TGTGCCAGCACCAAGGGAGGGAACTATGGCTACACCTTC. Amino acid sequence: CASTKGGNYGYTF.

J is TRBJ1-5 and V is TRBV14; 9 nucleotides match TRBD1. CDR3 length equals 12 residues. Germline CDR1 reads SGHDN; CDR2 reads FVKESK. V trimming: 1 base; J trimming: 12 bases; junction bases outside the gene matches: 1. This CDR3 is CASSQGTGVQHF. CDR3 in DNA: TGTGCCAGCAGCCAAGGGACAGGGGTCCAGCATTTT.

V is TRBV6-6 and J is TRBJ2-1; the D gene is possibly TRBD1 (5 bases). V lost 7 bases and J lost 6, with 13 bases in between. The CDR3 has 13 amino acids. In germline, CDR1 is MNHNY, CDR2 SVGAGI (reference sequence). The CDR3 sequence is CASKAGWSNEQFF. The CDR3 coding sequence is TGTGCCAGCAAGGCAGGGTGGTCCAATGAGCAGTTCTTC.

The chain is built from TRBV7-9 and TRBJ1-5; D remains unclear. Germline assignment: CDR1 SEHNR and CDR2 FQNEAQ (reference sequence). The length of the CDR3 is 13 residues. Trimming pared 3 bases from V and 5 bases from J, leaving 8 bases between. The CDR3 nucleotides are TGTGCCAGCAGCTTGCGGGCGGATCAGCCCCAGCATTTT. Residues: CASSLRADQPQHF. Full variable domain (outside the CDR3, taken from reference TRBV7-9 and TRBJ1-5): DTGVSQNPRHKITKRGQNVTFRCDPISEHNRLYWYRQTLGQGPEFLTYFQNEAQLEKSRLLSDRFSAERPKGSFSTLEIQRTEQGDSAMYLCASSLRADQPQHFGDGTRLSIL.

The V gene is TRBV4-2, the J gene TRBJ1-2; no definite D call. Germline CDR1 LGHNA, CDR2 YNFKEQ. Deletions cut 6 bases from V and 7 bases from J, with 15 bases between. This CDR3 region has 13 residues. In DNA, the CDR3 is TGTGCCAGCAGACCGGGTAGTGATTCTGGCTACACCTTC. Protein sequence: CASRPGSDSGYTF.

The chain joins TRBV7-9 to TRBJ1-5; the D is unclear. The CDR3 is made up of 13 amino acids. CDR1 and CDR2 from the germline V gene are SEHNR and FQNEAQ (reference sequence). V lost 6 bases, J lost 2 bases, and 8 bases lay in between. CDR3 loop: CASSFGGNQPQHF. The DNA of the CDR3 is TGTGCCAGCAGTTTCGGAGGCAATCAGCCCCAGCATTTT.

A few counts support this clone. The chain has TRBV7-3 and TRBJ2-1; 7 bases match TRBD1. The CDR3 totals 15 residues. J lost 8 bases, V lost 4 bases, and 11 bases had no gene match. Germline V CDR1 and CDR2: SGHTA, FQGTGA. CDR3 residues: CASSSRGQDYDEQFF. Written as DNA, the CDR3 is TGTGCCAGCAGCTCCCGAGGACAGGATTACGATGAGCAGTTCTTC.

The chain links TRBV19 to TRBJ2-1, with D unresolved. The germline V gene encodes CDR1 LNHDA and CDR2 SQIVND (reference sequence). V was shortened by 6 bases and J by 2 bases, with 11 bases between the two germline ends. This CDR3 has 14 amino acids. CDR3: CASRRSNAYNEQFF. In DNA form, the CDR3 reads TGTGCCAGTAGGCGCTCCAACGCCTACAATGAGCAGTTCTTC. Variable domain in full (rest from reference TRBV19 and TRBJ2-1): DGGITQSPKYLFRKEGQNVTLSCEQNLNHDAMYWYRQDPGQGLRLIYYSQIVNDFQKGDIAEGYSVSREKKESFPLTVTSAQKNPTAFYLCASRRSNAYNEQFFGPGTRLTVL.

There are a few counts of this clone. This chain joins TRBV27 and TRBJ2-7, with TRBD2 as a possible D gene (5 bases). Trimming took off 5 bases at V and 2 bases at J, with 13 bases between the two ends. This CDR3 spans 14 amino acids. The V gene's germline CDR1 is MNHEY and CDR2 SMNVEV (reference sequence). The CDR3 sequence: CASSPAALTYEQYF. CDR3 sequence (DNA): TGTGCCAGCAGTCCAGCGGCACTCACCTACGAGCAGTACTTC.

The V gene is TRBV6-5, the J gene TRBJ2-5; 7 bases are a match to TRBD2. CDR1 and CDR2 (germline): MNHEY, SVGAGI. The V gene end was trimmed by 5 bases and the J gene end by 2 bases; junction bases not matched to a gene: 8. The CDR3 runs 15 residues. The CDR3 nucleotides read TGTGCCAGCAGTCAACCCGGCGGGAGACAAGAGACCCAGTACTTC. Translation: CASSQPGGRQETQYF.

The V and J genes are TRBV6-5 and TRBJ1-2; D remains ambiguous. The CDR3 sequence is 15 residues long. Trimming pared 3 bases from V and 4 bases from J, leaving 15 bases between. Germline assignment: CDR1 MNHEY and CDR2 SVGAGI. CDR3 nucleotide sequence: TGTGCCAGCAGTTATACCCCAGCACTAGTCTATGGCTACACCTTC. This sequence encodes CASSYTPALVYGYTF.

The chain employs TRBV6-1 and TRBJ2-7; possibly TRBD2 for D (6 bases). V was cut by 3 bases and J by 0 bases, with 21 bases left in between. Germline assignment: CDR1 MNHNS and CDR2 SASEGT. This CDR3 spans 18 amino acids. CDR3 protein: CASSEGRWTTGTSYEQYF. The CDR3 DNA reads TGTGCCAGCAGTGAGGGTCGGTGGACTACAGGAACCTCCTACGAGCAGTACTTC.

The rearrangement joins TRBV15 to TRBJ1-2; D gene uncertain. The CDR3 covers 15 residues. The germline V gene encodes CDR1 LNHNV and CDR2 YYDKDF (reference sequence). The V gene lost 0 bases and the J gene lost 2 bases, with 10 bases spanning the gap. The CDR3 DNA sequence: TGTGCCACCAGCAGAGATCCGGTTACCAACTATGGCTACACCTTC. Translated: CATSRDPVTNYGYTF. Full variable domain (rest looked up from reference TRBV15 and TRBJ1-2): DAMVIQNPRYQVTQFGKPVTLSCSQTLNHNVMYWYQQKSSQAPKLLFHYYDKDFNNEADTPDNFQSRRPNTSFCFLDIRSPGLGDTAMYLCATSRDPVTNYGYTFGSGTRLTVV.

This clone was counted a few times. This rearrangement joins TRBV10-3 to TRBJ2-2, with 8 bases fitting TRBD2. The V and J ends lost 2 bases and 3 bases, in that order; junction bases with no gene match: 5. The germline V gene has CDR1 ENHRY and CDR2 SYGVKD. This CDR3 is 16 amino acids long. The CDR3 bases are TGTGCCATCAGTGAGAGTAGTAGCGGGGACACCGGGGAGCTGTTTTTT. It yields the protein CAISESSSGDTGELFF.